The 25 T cell receptor beta chains given below trace back to one sample, sequenced in a study of blood T cell repertoires in COVID-19. Clones were read by immunoSEQ multiplex PCR, and TCRdb kept only the in-frame ones, dropping some. This repertoire shows about 130,000 clones, about 75% found once; its top ten account for roughly a fifth. The sequenced material came from peripheral blood. The receptors were gathered from a man older than 75 with acute or convalescent COVID-19.

The chain uses TRBV7-9 and TRBJ2-3, with TRBD2 matching 9 bases. Trimming at V came to 1 base and at J to 1 base, leaving 6 bases not matched to a gene. This CDR3 has 17 residues. Germline loops: CDR1 SEHNR, CDR2 FQNEAQ (reference sequence). The CDR3 loop is CASSLGGSGGGTDTQYF. The CDR3 bases are TGTGCCAGCAGCTTAGGTGGTAGCGGGGGTGGCACAGATACGCAGTATTTT. The full variable domain, with the rest looked up from reference TRBV7-9 and TRBJ2-3, is DTGVSQNPRHKITKRGQNVTFRCDPISEHNRLYWYRQTLGQGPEFLTYFQNEAQLEKSRLLSDRFSAERPKGSFSTLEIQRTEQGDSAMYLCASSLGGSGGGTDTQYFGPGTRLTVL.

The chain joins TRBV12-3 or TRBV12-4 to TRBJ1-2; D not resolved. V was shortened by 2 bases and J by 8 bases, with 9 bases between the two germline ends. The CDR3 length is 12 residues. CDR3 coding DNA: TGTGCCAGCAGTTTAAGCGGGGTGGGCTACACCTTC. This gives the protein CASSLSGVGYTF.

The rearrangement joins TRBV6-5 to TRBJ1-1; a weak D match, TRBD1 (6 bases). The CDR3 sequence is 14 residues long. CDR1 MNHEY and CDR2 SVGAGI come from the germline V gene. The V and J ends lost 4 bases and 2 bases respectively, with 11 bases between them. CDR3 in amino acids: CASSSDRYNTEAFF. The CDR3 DNA is TGTGCCAGCAGTTCTGACAGGTACAACACTGAAGCTTTCTTT.

The chain couples TRBV4-3 to TRBJ2-5; TRBD2 matches at 8 bases. The junction had 1 base not matched to a gene; V was cut back by 0 bases and J by 1 base. The CDR3 loop spans 15 amino acids. Germline-derived CDR1 and CDR2 are LGHNA and YSLEER. CDR3 sequence reads: CASSQDRGGQETQYF. The CDR3 region has the DNA TGCGCCAGCAGCCAAGATCGGGGGGGCCAAGAGACCCAGTACTTC.

The chain joins TRBV19 to TRBJ1-1; D may be TRBD1 (6 bases). Germline CDR1 and CDR2: LNHDA and SQIVND (reference sequence). V was trimmed by 3 bases and J by 5 bases, leaving 16 bases between them. This CDR3 region has 15 residues. The CDR3 nucleotides are TGTGCCAGTAGTATCCAGGGGTACGGTAAAACTGAAGCTTTCTTT. The encoded protein is CASSIQGYGKTEAFF.

This rearrangement joins TRBV3-1 (or the pseudogene TRBV3-2) to TRBJ1-5; D unresolved. The CDR3 totals 14 residues. V was shortened by 4 bases and J by 2 bases, with 9 bases between the two germline ends. Germline CDR1 and CDR2: LGHDT and YNNKEL (reference sequence). In DNA form, the CDR3 reads TGTGCCAGCAGCCCCCGAGGTGGCAATCAGCCCCAGCATTTT. It is translated as CASSPRGGNQPQHF.

The chain recombines TRBV19 with TRBJ1-2; no clear D. The CDR3 is 13 amino acids. Germline assignment: CDR1 LNHDA and CDR2 SQIVND (reference sequence). Trimming cost V 11 bases and J 2 bases, with 15 bases left between them. CDR3 protein: CASGGRLNYGYTF. In DNA form, the CDR3 reads TGTGCCTCAGGAGGGAGACTCAACTATGGCTACACCTTC.

This CDR3 reads CASSVAAGATNEKLFF. DNA for the CDR3: TGTGCCAGCAGCGTAGCCGCGGGTGCAACTAATGAAAAACTGTTTTTT. V gene TRBV9 combines with J gene TRBJ1-4; D uncertain. The V gene's germline CDR1 is SGDLS and CDR2 YYNGEE. The V end was cut by 0 bases, the J end by 0 bases, with 9 bases between. The CDR3 sequence is 16 residues long.

The chain has TRBV6-5 and TRBJ1-5; TRBD1 matches 8 bases. Losses at the gene ends were 4 bases for V and 7 bases for J; bases not matched to a gene: 9. The CDR3 consists of 15 residues. CDR1 MNHEY and CDR2 SVGAGI come from the germline V gene. The CDR3, as DNA: TGTGCCAGCAGTTGGGGGGACAGGCTCGGACAGCCCCAGCATTTT. This translates into CASSWGDRLGQPQHF.

The chain employs TRBV27 and TRBJ2-7; TRBD1 is a possible D gene (6 bases). The CDR3 is 14 amino acids. Germline V gene sequence: CDR1 MNHEY, CDR2 SMNVEV (reference sequence). The germline V and J ends were trimmed by 3 bases and 4 bases, with 13 bases remaining between them. The CDR3 DNA sequence: TGTGCCAGCAGTTTTTCAGGGGATTCGTACGAGCAGTACTTC. Translation gives CASSFSGDSYEQYF.

The rearrangement joins TRBV15 to TRBJ1-1, with D uncertain. Per germline, CDR1 LNHNV and CDR2 YYDKDF (reference sequence). The germline V and J ends were trimmed by 0 bases and 7 bases, with 15 bases remaining between them. There are 15 residues in the CDR3. The CDR3 is CATSRDRAGSDEAFF. DNA for the CDR3: TGTGCCACCAGCAGAGATAGGGCCGGGAGTGATGAAGCTTTCTTT.

This chain connects TRBV28 to TRBJ2-4; D might be TRBD2 (5 bases). Trimming shortened V by 5 bases and J by 4 bases, and 6 bases separated the two germline ends. The CDR3 is 12 residues long. CDR1 and CDR2 (germline): MDHEN, SYDVKM. The CDR3 spells CASSRGKNIQYF. In DNA, the CDR3 is TGTGCCAGCAGTCGGGGTAAAAACATTCAGTACTTC. Full variable domain (rest looked up from reference TRBV28 and TRBJ2-4): DVKVTQSSRYLVKRTGEKVFLECVQDMDHENMFWYRQDPGLGLRLIYFSYDVKMKEKGDIPEGYSVSREKKERFSLILESASTNQTSMYLCASSRGKNIQYFGAGTRLSVL.

The chain has TRBV29-1 and TRBJ2-1, with 8 bases identical to TRBD1. This CDR3 has 15 residues. The junction had 13 bases not matched to a gene; V was cut back by 7 bases and J by 5 bases. The germline V gene encodes CDR1 SQVTM and CDR2 ANQGSEA. The CDR3 is CSARLGTGTHNEQFF. CDR3 nucleotide sequence: TGCAGCGCCCGCCTCGGGACAGGCACACACAATGAGCAGTTCTTC.

This chain connects TRBV6-2 or TRBV6-3 to TRBJ1-5; 9 bases fit TRBD1. V gave up 2 bases and J gave up 4 bases; unmatched junction bases: 6. The CDR3 extends over 16 amino acids. CDR1 is MNHEY, CDR2 SVGEGT, per germline. CDR3 bases: TGTGCCAGCAGTTACCGGTCGACAGGGGGGAATCAGCCCCAGCATTTT. It translates to CASSYRSTGGNQPQHF.

The chain couples TRBV30 to TRBJ1-3; D may be TRBD1 (5 bases). The V and J ends lost 0 bases and 0 bases respectively, with 18 bases between them. CDR3 length equals 18 residues. Germline values: CDR1 GTSNPN, CDR2 SVGIG (reference sequence). Written as DNA, the CDR3 is TGTGCCTGGAGTGTGGTAAAGGGGTCTCTTTACTCTGGAAACACCATATATTTT. Its translation is CAWSVVKGSLYSGNTIYF. Using reference TRBV30 and TRBJ1-3 for the parts outside the CDR3, the full variable domain is SQTIHQWPATLVQPVGSPLSLECTVEGTSNPNLYWYRQAAGRGLQLLFYSVGIGQISSEVPQNLSASRPQDRQFILSSKKLLLSDSGFYLCAWSVVKGSLYSGNTIYFGEGSWLTVV.

This sequence joins TRBV5-1 and TRBJ1-1; 8 nucleotides agree with TRBD1. Per germline, CDR1 SGHRS and CDR2 YFSETQ. This CDR3 spans 14 amino acids. Losses at the gene ends were 5 bases for V and 5 bases for J; bases not matched to a gene: 8. In nucleotides, the CDR3 is TGCGCCAGCAGTTCGAACAGGGGGGAAACTGAAGCTTTCTTT. It codes for CASSSNRGETEAFF.

This clone was seen a handful of times. V usage is TRBV5-1 and J usage is TRBJ2-1; D is uncertain. Germline V lookup: CDR1 SGHRS, CDR2 YFSETQ. The germline V and J ends were trimmed by 6 bases and 0 bases, with 10 bases remaining between them. CDR3 length: 14 amino acids. CDR3 sequence reads: CASTYFSSYNEQFF. In nucleotides, the CDR3 is TGCGCCAGCACCTATTTTAGCTCCTACAATGAGCAGTTCTTC.

This chain links TRBV10-1 with TRBJ1-5; D call uncertain. Deletions cut 3 bases from V and 0 bases from J, with 9 bases between. This CDR3 is 15 amino acids long. CDR1 WNHNN and CDR2 SYGVQD come from the germline V gene (reference sequence). The CDR3 bases are TGCGCCAGCAGTGACGAGCCGAATAGCAATCAGCCCCAGCATTTT. Translation gives CASSDEPNSNQPQHF.

The chain has TRBV15 and TRBJ2-3; tentative D call: TRBD1 (5 bases). The CDR3 is 14 residues long. Trimming left V 4 bases short and J 2 bases short, with 10 bases between. Germline CDR1 reads LNHNV; CDR2 reads YYDKDF (reference sequence). CDR3: CATSIQGTTDTQYF. In nucleotides, the CDR3 is TGTGCCACCAGCATCCAGGGCACCACAGATACGCAGTATTTT.

The chain combines TRBV5-1 with TRBJ1-1; 9 bases match TRBD1. Trimming removed 4 bases from V and 3 bases from J; junction bases left unmatched: 10. The CDR3 length is 16 residues. The germline V gene has CDR1 SGHRS and CDR2 YFSETQ. The CDR3 DNA reads as TGCGCCAGCAGCCTTAGGGACAGGGCCTCGGACACTGAAGCTTTCTTT. Encoded protein: CASSLRDRASDTEAFF.

This chain uses TRBV29-1 with TRBJ2-7; TRBD1 agrees at 10 bases. The CDR3 has 13 residues. V was clipped by 6 bases and J by 4 bases; unmatched bases: 6. Germline CDR1 SQVTM, CDR2 ANQGSEA. The CDR3 reads CSVSGTGAYEQYF. As DNA, the CDR3 is TGCAGCGTCTCCGGGACAGGGGCGTACGAGCAGTACTTC.

The gene calls are TRBV6-5 and TRBJ1-1; possibly TRBD1 for D (5 bases). CDR1 is MNHEY, CDR2 SVGAGI, per germline. The CDR3 has 14 residues. Trimming pared 7 bases from V and 4 bases from J, leaving 16 bases between. The CDR3 is CASTSRGGSTEAFF. DNA for the CDR3: TGTGCCAGCACGTCCCGGGGGGGATCCACTGAAGCTTTCTTT.

The chain couples TRBV20-1 to TRBJ1-6; 8 nucleotides agree with TRBD1. The CDR3 runs 14 residues. The V and J ends lost 3 bases and 10 bases, in that order; junction bases with no gene match: 8. The germline V gene has CDR1 DFQATT and CDR2 SNEGSKA (reference sequence). The CDR3 DNA reads as TGCAGTGCTAGTGCGGACAGGGTTGACTCACCCCTCCACTTT. It yields the protein CSASADRVDSPLHF.

The chain employs TRBV2 and TRBJ2-2, with D perhaps matching TRBD1 (6 bases). CDR3 length: 15 residues. CDR1 is SNHLY, CDR2 FYNNEI, per germline. Trimming removed 4 bases at V and 1 base at J, with 10 bases between. This chain's CDR3 is CASSVQGKNTGELFF. For the CDR3, the DNA is TGTGCCAGCAGTGTACAGGGCAAGAACACCGGGGAGCTGTTTTTT.

The genes are TRBV5-8 and TRBJ1-5; weak D call: TRBD1 (6 bases). Per the germline V gene, CDR1 is SGHTS and CDR2 is YDEGEE. V gave up 3 bases and J gave up 5 bases, with 15 bases separating them. This CDR3 region has 15 residues. CDR3 sequence: CASSSYQGTDQPQHF. DNA of the CDR3: TGTGCCAGCAGCTCGTACCAGGGGACCGATCAGCCCCAGCATTTT.